Ten or more counts support the clone carrying this T cell receptor (beta chain). Original analysis: For papillary thyroid cancer, a distant-metastasis classifier was constructed from CDR3 differences observed across clinicopathological groups. TCRdb reprocessed the PCR reads using MiXCR. The V and J calls and clone size are TCRdb's, not the authors'. The sample lists around 20,000 clones, approximately 15% occurring once. The sample belongs to a study of metastatic and nonmetastatic thyroid tumors. Study details: A comparison of repertoires was made across blood and tumor or nodule tissue from malignant and benign thyroid patients.

Germline values: CDR1 MDHEN, CDR2 SYDVKM. The CDR3 has 15 amino acids. The V and J ends lost 5 bases and 0 bases, in that order; junction bases with no gene match: 3. Treatment of any kind had been given to no patient before thyroid surgery. The chain recombines TRBV28 with TRBJ1-4, with TRBD1 identical over 7 bases. The receptor was isolated from a female donor with papillary thyroid cancer or a benign thyroid nodule (not recorded which). Some clones in this sample may be carry-over from other donors' samples. Sequencing was done on a sample of tumor tissue. CDR3 sequence reads: CASSLQGATNEKLFF. CDR3 in DNA: TGTGCCAGCAGTCTTCAGGGGGCAACTAATGAAAAACTGTTTTTT.